The T cell receptor (beta chain) under discussion was sequenced for a study of chemoradiotherapy in HPV16-positive cancers. Whole-study findings and limits: During treatment, candidate HPV-specific clones and E7-related motifs expanded in tumor.

Generated by immunoSEQ multiplex PCR, the TCRdb table keeps only in-frame clones and is missing some. The table lists approximately 12,000 clones, roughly 73% of them singletons. With regard to this clone: What it binds is not known.

V was trimmed by 3 bases and J by 6 bases, leaving 18 bases between them. This CDR3 contains 15 residues. From germline, CDR1 is GTSNPN and CDR2 SVGIG (reference sequence). This sequence was found in a human donor with HPV-associated anogenital cancer. Collection took place from a patient who underwent chemoradiotherapy. This chain links TRBV30 with TRBJ1-5; a weak D match, TRBD1 (5 bases). The CDR3 nucleotides read TGTGCCTGGAGCGCAGGTTTGGGGCAGGGTCAGCCCCAGCATTTT. It codes for CAWSAGLGQGQPQHF. Full variable domain (outside the CDR3, taken from reference TRBV30 and TRBJ1-5): SQTIHQWPATLVQPVGSPLSLECTVEGTSNPNLYWYRQAAGRGLQLLFYSVGIGQISSEVPQNLSASRPQDRQFILSSKKLLLSDSGFYLCAWSAGLGQGQPQHFGDGTRLSIL.